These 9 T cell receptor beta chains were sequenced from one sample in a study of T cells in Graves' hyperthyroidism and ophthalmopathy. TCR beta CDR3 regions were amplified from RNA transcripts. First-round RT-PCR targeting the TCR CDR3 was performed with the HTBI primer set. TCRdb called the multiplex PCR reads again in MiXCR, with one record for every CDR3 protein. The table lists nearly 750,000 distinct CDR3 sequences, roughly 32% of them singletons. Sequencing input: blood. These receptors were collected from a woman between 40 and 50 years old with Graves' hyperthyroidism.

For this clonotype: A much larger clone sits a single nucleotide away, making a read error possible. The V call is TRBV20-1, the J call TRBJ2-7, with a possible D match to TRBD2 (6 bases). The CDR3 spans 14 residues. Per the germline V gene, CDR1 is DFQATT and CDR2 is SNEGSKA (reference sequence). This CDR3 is CSTRDRSGTYEQYF. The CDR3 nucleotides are TGCAGTACTAGAGATCGTAGCGGTACCTACGAGCAGTACTTC.

CDR3 region: CASSQRGSGLPHSGNTIYF. The CDR3 DNA reads as TGTGCCAGCAGCCAGAGGGGATCCGGCCTCCCGCACTCTGGAAACACCATATATTTT. V is TRBV11-2 and J is TRBJ1-3; the D gene is possibly TRBD1 (5 bases). There are 19 residues in the CDR3. V was trimmed by 5 bases and J by 0 bases, leaving 23 bases between them. Germline loops: CDR1 SGHAT, CDR2 FQNNGV. Filled out from reference TRBV11-2 and TRBJ1-3, the complete variable domain reads EAGVAQSPRYKIIEKRQSVAFWCNPISGHATLYWYQQILGQGPKLLIQFQNNGVVDDSQLPKDRFSAERLKGVDSTLKIQPAKLEDSAVYLCASSQRGSGLPHSGNTIYFGEGSWLTVV.

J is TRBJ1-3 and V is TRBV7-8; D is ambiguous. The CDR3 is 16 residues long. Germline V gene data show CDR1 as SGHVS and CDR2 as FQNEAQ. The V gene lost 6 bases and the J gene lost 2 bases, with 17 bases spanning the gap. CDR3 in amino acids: CASSAGLRGAGNTIYF. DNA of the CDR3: TGTGCCAGCAGTGCAGGACTCAGAGGAGCTGGAAACACCATATATTTT. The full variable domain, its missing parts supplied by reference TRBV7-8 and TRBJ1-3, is GAGVSQSPRYKVAKRGQDVALRCDPISGHVSLFWYQQALGQGPEFLTYFQNEAQLDKSGLPSDRFFAERPEGSVSTLKIQRTQQEDSAVYLCASSAGLRGAGNTIYFGEGSWLTVV.

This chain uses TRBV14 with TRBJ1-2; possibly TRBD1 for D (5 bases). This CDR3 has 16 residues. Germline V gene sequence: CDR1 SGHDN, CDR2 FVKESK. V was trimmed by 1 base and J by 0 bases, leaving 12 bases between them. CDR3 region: CASSQVGAGTNYGYTF. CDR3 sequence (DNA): TGTGCCAGCAGCCAAGTAGGGGCGGGGACTAACTATGGCTACACCTTC.

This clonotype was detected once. The CDR3 region is CATSLSRDRLWAGELFF. The CDR3 DNA follows: TGTGCCACCAGCCTCTCCCGGGATCGTCTTTGGGCCGGGGAGCTGTTTTTT. V gene TRBV10-3 combines with J gene TRBJ2-2; maybe TRBD2 (5 bases). The CDR3 sequence is 17 residues long. CDR1 and CDR2 (germline): ENHRY, SYGVKD. With 10 bases removed from V and 6 bases from J, the gap between germline ends came to 27 bases.

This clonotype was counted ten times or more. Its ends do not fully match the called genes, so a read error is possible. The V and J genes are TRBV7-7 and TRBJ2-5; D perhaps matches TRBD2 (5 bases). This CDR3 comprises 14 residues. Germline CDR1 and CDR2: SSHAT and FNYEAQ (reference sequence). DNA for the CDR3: TGTGCTAGCAGCTTAATAGGGCCGGGGGAGACCCAGTACTTC. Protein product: CASSLIGPGETQYF.

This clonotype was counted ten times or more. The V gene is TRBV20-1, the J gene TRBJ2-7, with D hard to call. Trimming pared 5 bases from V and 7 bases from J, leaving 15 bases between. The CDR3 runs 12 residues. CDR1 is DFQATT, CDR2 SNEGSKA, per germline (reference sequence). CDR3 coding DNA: TGCAGTGCTGGACGGGCCAGCTCAGAGCAGTACTTC. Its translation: CSAGRASSEQYF.

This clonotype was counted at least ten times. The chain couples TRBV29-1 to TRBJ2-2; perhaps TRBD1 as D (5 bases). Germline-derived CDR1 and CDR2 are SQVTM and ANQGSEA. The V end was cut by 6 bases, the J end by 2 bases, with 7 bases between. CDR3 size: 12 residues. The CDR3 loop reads CSVDSNTGELFF. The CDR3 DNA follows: TGCAGCGTCGACAGCAACACCGGGGAGCTGTTTTTT.

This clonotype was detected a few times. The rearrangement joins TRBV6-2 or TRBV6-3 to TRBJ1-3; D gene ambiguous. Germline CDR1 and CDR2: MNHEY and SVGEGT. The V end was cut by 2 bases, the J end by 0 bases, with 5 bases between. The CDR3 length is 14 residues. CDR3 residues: CASSYGFSGNTIYF. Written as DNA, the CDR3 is TGTGCCAGCAGTTACGGCTTCTCTGGAAACACCATATATTTT.